This T cell receptor (beta chain) was observed in a study of cytomegalovirus exposure and HLA in healthy donors. Points from the study as a whole: Some V segments could not be told apart, so they were left out, TRBV6-2 and TRBV6-3 among them.

A multiplex PCR was run with 60 Vbeta primers and 13 Jbeta primers. Sequencing was performed with immunoSEQ multiplex PCR; in TCRdb, only in-frame clones are kept and a portion is missing. The table records 35,000 to 40,000 clones, 66% of them present only once. In this sample, this clone turned up a few times. The antigen remains unidentified. The CDR3 spans 16 residues. Trimming left V 2 bases short and J 0 bases short, with 11 bases between. Germline V gene sequence: CDR1 SGHRS, CDR2 YFSETQ. The V gene is TRBV5-1, the J gene TRBJ2-2; D is possibly TRBD1 (5 bases). The clonotype was recovered from a man over 45 in good health and CMV-seropositive. Sequencing was done on a sample of PBMCs. For the CDR3, the DNA is TGCGCCAGCAGCTTATCTAGGGGCGCGAACACCGGGGAGCTGTTTTTT. It is translated as CASSLSRGANTGELFF.